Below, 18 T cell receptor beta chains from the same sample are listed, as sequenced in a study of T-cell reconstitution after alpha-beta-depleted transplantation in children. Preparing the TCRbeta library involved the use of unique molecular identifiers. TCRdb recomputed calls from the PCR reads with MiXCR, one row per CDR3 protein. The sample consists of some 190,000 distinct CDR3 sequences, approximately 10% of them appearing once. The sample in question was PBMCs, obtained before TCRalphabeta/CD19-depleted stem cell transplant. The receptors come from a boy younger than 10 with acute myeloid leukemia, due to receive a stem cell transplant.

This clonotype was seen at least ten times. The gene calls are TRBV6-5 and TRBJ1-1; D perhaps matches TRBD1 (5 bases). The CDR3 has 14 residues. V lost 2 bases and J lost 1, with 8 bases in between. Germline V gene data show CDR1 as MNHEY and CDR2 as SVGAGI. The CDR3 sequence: CASSYGGGNTEAFF. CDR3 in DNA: TGTGCCAGCAGTTACGGGGGAGGGAACACTGAAGCTTTCTTT.

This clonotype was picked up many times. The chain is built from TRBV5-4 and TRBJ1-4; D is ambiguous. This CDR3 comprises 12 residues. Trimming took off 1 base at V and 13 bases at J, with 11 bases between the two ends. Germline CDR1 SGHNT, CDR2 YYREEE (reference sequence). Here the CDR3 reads CASSLNMEGLFF. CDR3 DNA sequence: TGTGCCAGCAGCTTGAACATGGAAGGACTGTTTTTT.

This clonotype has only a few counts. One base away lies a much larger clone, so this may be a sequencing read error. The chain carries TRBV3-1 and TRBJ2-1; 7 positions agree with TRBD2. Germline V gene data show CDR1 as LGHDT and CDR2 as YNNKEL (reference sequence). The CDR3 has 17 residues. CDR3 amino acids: CACSQEPTSKSYNEQFF. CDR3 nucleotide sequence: TGTGCCTGCAGCCAAGAACCGACTAGCAAATCATACAATGAGCAGTTCTTC.

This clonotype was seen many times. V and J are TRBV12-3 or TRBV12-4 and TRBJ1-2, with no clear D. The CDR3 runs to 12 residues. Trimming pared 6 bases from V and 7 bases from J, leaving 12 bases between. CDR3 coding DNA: TGTGCCAGCAGGGCGGGCCCGGGTGGCTACACCTTC. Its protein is CASRAGPGGYTF.

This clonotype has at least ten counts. The chain's CDR3 is CASSQEGKLFF. The DNA of the CDR3 is TGTGCCAGCAGCCAAGAGGGGAAACTGTTTTTT. The gene calls are TRBV3-1 and TRBJ1-4, with D hard to call. The CDR3 covers 11 residues. Deletions cut 0 bases from V and 11 bases from J, with 4 bases between. Germline V gene lookup returns CDR1 LGHDT and CDR2 YNNKEL (reference sequence).

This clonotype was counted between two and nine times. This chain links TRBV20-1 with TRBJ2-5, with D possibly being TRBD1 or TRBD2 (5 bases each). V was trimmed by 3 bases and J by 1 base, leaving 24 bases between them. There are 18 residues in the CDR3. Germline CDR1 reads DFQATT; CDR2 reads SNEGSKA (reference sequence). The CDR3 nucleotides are TGCAGTGCTAGCGACCATGCTCCGAGACAGCGGCCCCAAGAGACCCAGTACTTC. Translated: CSASDHAPRQRPQETQYF.

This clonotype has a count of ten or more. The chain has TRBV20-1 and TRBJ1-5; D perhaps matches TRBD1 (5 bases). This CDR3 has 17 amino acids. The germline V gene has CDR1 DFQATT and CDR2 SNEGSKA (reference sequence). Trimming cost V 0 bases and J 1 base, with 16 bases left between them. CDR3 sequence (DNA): TGCAGTGCTAGAGACCCTACGGCCCCAGGGAGCAATCAGCCCCAGCATTTT. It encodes CSARDPTAPGSNQPQHF.

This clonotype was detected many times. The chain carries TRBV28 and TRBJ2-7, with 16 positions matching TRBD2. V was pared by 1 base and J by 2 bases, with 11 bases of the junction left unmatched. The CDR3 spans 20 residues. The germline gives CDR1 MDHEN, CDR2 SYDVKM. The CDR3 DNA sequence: TGTGCCAGCAGTTTATTACCGGGACTAGCGGGAGGGAGGATTCCCTACGAGCAGTACTTC. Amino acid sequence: CASSLLPGLAGGRIPYEQYF. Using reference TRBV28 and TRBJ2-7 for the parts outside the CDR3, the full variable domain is DVKVTQSSRYLVKRTGEKVFLECVQDMDHENMFWYRQDPGLGLRLIYFSYDVKMKEKGDIPEGYSVSREKKERFSLILESASTNQTSMYLCASSLLPGLAGGRIPYEQYFGPGTRLTVT.

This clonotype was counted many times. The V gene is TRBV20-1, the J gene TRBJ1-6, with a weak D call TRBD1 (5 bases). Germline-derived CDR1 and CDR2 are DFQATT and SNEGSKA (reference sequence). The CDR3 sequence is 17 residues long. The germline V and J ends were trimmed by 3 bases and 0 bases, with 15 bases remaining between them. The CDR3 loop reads CSARDRDWGSYNSPLHF. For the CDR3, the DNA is TGCAGTGCTAGGGACCGGGACTGGGGCTCCTATAATTCACCCCTCCACTTT.

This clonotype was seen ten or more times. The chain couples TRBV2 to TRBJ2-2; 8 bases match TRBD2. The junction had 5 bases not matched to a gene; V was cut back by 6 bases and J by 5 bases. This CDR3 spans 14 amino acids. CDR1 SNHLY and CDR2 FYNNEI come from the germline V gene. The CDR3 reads CASRVAGITGELFF. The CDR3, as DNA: TGTGCCAGCAGGGTAGCGGGAATAACCGGGGAGCTGTTTTTT.

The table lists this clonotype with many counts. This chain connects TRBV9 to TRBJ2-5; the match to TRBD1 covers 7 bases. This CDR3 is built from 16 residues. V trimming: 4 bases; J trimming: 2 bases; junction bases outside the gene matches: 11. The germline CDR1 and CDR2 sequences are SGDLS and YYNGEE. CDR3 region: CASSTRQGAPQETQYF. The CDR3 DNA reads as TGTGCCAGCAGCACCCGACAGGGAGCACCTCAAGAGACCCAGTACTTC.

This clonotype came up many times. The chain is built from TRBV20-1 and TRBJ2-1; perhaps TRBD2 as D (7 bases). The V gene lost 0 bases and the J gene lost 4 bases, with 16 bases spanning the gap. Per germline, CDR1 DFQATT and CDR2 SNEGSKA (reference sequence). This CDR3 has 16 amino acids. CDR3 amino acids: CSARDSGEGHYNEQFF. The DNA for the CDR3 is TGCAGTGCTAGAGATTCGGGGGAGGGACATTACAATGAGCAGTTCTTC.

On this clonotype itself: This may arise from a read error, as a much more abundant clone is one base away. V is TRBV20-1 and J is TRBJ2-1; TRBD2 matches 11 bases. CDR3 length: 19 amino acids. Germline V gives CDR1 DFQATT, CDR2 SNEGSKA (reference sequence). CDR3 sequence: CCARVTRIAGGPSGDEQFF. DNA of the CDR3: TGCTGTGCTAGGGTAACTCGTATAGCGGGGGGGCCCAGCGGGGATGAGCAGTTCTTC.

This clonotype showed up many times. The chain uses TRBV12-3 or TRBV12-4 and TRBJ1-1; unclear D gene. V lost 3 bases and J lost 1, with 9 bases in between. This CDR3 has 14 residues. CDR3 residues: CASSFLGKNTEAFF. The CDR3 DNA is TGTGCCAGCAGTTTTCTGGGAAAGAACACTGAAGCTTTCTTT.

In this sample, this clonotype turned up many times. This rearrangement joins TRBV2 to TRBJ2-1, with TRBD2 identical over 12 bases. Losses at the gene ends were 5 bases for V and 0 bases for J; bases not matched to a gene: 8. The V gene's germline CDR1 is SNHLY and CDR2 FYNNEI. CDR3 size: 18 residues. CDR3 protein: CASSLVTSGRYSYNEQFF. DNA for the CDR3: TGTGCCAGCAGTTTAGTTACTAGCGGGAGGTACTCCTACAATGAGCAGTTCTTC.

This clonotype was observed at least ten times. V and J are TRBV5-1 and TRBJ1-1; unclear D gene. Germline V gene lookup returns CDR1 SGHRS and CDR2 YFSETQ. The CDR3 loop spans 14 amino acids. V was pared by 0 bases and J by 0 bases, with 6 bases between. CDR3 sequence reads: CASSLEFMNTEAFF. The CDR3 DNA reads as TGCGCCAGCAGCTTGGAGTTCATGAACACTGAAGCTTTCTTT.

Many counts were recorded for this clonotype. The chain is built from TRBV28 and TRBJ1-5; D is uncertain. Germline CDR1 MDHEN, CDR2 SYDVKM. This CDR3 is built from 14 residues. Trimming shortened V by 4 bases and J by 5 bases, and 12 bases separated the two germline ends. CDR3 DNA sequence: TGTGCCAGCAGTTCTTATGGTCCGGATCAGCCCCAGCATTTT. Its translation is CASSSYGPDQPQHF.

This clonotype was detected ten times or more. The CDR3 region is CASSFTQTGELFF. The CDR3 nucleotides read TGTGCCAGCAGCTTTACCCAGACCGGGGAGCTGTTTTTT. The rearrangement links TRBV7-2 to TRBJ2-2, with D unresolved. CDR1 SGHTA and CDR2 FQGNSA come from the germline V gene. The CDR3 totals 13 residues. V was trimmed by 3 bases and J by 5 bases, leaving 7 bases between them.